A selection of T cell receptor beta chains follows, all from one sample in a study of T cell repertoires in cytomegalovirus infection. TCRdb reprocessed the reads via MiXCR and lists one record per CDR3 protein. The sample includes some 240,000 distinct CDR3 sequences, 17% of them seen just once. The specimen was CD8+ T cells from PBMCs. Every receptor here comes from a human donor in good health (CMV status not recorded). Some clones in this sample may be carry-over from other donors' samples. Each CDR3 is given with its conserved first and last residue. The D gene is left open where the match is weak. Clone sizes are given selectively: once, few, many, or a class where the clone is expanded.

V gene	clone size	J gene	D gene	CDR3 protein	CDR3 DNA
TRBV7-2	many	TRBJ2-3	-	CASSSLGHDSTDTQYF	TGTGCCAGCAGCTCCTTGGGACACGATAGCACAGATACGCAGTATTTT
TRBV7-2	many	TRBJ2-7	-	CASSLAQGTREQYF	TGTGCCAGCAGCTTAGCACAGGGGACTCGAGAGCAGTACTTC
TRBV4-1	-	TRBJ2-5	-	CASSQGGRTEDQETQYF	TGCGCCAGCAGCCAAGGTGGGCGGACGGAAGACCAAGAGACCCAGTACTTC
TRBV6-4	-	TRBJ2-1	TRBD1	CASSAGTGNYNEQFF	TGTGCCAGCAGCGCCGGGACAGGGAACTACAATGAGCAGTTCTTC
TRBV12-5	-	TRBJ1-1	TRBD1	CASGLSSGTANTEAFF	TGTGCTAGTGGTTTGTCGTCCGGGACAGCGAACACTGAAGCTTTCTTT
TRBV5-6	-	TRBJ2-3	-	CASSLGGGTQYF	TGTGCCAGCAGCTTAGGGGGGGGAACGCAGTATTTT
TRBV11-2	-	TRBJ1-2	-	CASSLGTPGGYTF	TGTGCCAGCAGCCTCGGGACCCCCGGGGGCTACACCTTC
TRBV19	many	TRBJ2-1	-	CASSIDLETWGFF	TGTGCCAGTAGTATAGATCTGGAAACCTGGGGGTTCTTC
TRBV15	few	TRBJ1-1	-	CATSSGLPEAFF	TGTGCCACCAGCAGCGGACTACCTGAAGCTTTCTTT
TRBV7-2	few	TRBJ2-2	-	CASSPRVVNTGELFF	TGTGCCAGCAGCCCCAGGGTTGTGAACACCGGGGAGCTGTTTTTT
TRBV28	many	TRBJ2-7	TRBD2	CASSFSLVTSGVNSYEQYF	TGTGCCAGCAGTTTCTCTTTGGTCACTAGCGGGGTGAACTCCTACGAGCAGTACTTC